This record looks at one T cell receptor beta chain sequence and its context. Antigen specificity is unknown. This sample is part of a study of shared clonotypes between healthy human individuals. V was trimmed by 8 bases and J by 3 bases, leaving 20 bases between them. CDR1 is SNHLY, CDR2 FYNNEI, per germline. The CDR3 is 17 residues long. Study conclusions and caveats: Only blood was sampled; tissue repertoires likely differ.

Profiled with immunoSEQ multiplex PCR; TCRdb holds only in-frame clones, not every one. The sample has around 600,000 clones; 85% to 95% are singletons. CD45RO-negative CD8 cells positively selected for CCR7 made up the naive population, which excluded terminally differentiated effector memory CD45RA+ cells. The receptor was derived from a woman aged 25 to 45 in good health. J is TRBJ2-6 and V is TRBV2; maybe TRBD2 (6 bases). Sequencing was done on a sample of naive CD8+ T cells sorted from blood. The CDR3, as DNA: TGTGCCAGCTCCCCCCGGGCAGGGACTGGTGGGGCCAACGTCCTGACTTTC. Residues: CASSPRAGTGGANVLTF.